This T cell receptor beta chain comes out of a study of cytomegalovirus exposure and HLA in healthy donors. 13 Jbeta primers and 60 Vbeta primers were used for the PCR. Profiling relied on immunoSEQ multiplex PCR, and the TCRdb table lists in-frame clones only, not all of them. The data hold over 110,000 clones, with about three quarters observed a single time. The CDR3 contains 13 residues. CDR1 MNHEY and CDR2 SMNVEV come from the germline V gene (reference sequence). With 5 bases removed from V and 5 bases from J, the gap between germline ends came to 10 bases. Notes on this clone: The antigen is undetermined.

Study findings and constraints: The Asian-associated ancestry cluster reportedly had fewer N-insertions than the roughly 700-donor mean in a later analysis. In a later analysis, across HLA loci, associated TCR counts were highest for DRB1, lowest for HLA-C. TCR beta chain V- and J-gene trimming was linked, in a later analysis, to a missense variant in DCLRE1C. 87-base-pair reads could not separate some V segments, including TRBV6-2 and TRBV6-3.

The chain couples TRBV27 to TRBJ1-5; D remains unclear. The sample was PBMCs. This TCR derives from a male donor in good health and CMV-seropositive. In DNA form, the CDR3 reads TGTGCCAGCAGTAGCAGGTTCCATCAGCCCCAGCATTTT. It encodes CASSSRFHQPQHF.